Listed below are T cell receptor beta chains from one sample, sequenced in a study of shared clonotypes between healthy human individuals. Clones were read by immunoSEQ multiplex PCR, and TCRdb kept only the in-frame ones, dropping some. Of approximately 600,000 clones in the sample, approximately 95% were seen once. Sequencing was performed on naive CD8+ T cells sorted from blood. The receptors originated from a woman aged 30 to 39 in good health. CDR3s include the opening cysteine and the closing phenylalanine or tryptophan. Each record gives: clone size, V gene, D gene, J gene, CDR3 DNA, CDR3 protein. A D gene is named only where the DNA matches it firmly. Rows give clone size only sometimes, using once, few, many, or a class for an expanded clone.

clone_size: .
v_call: TRBV13
d_call: .
j_call: TRBJ2-1
cdr3_nt: TGTGCCAGCACCCTGGGTGGCGGGCCGGGATACAATGAGCAGTTCTTC
cdr3_aa: CASTLGGGPGYNEQFF

clone_size: once
v_call: TRBV7-6
d_call: TRBD2
j_call: TRBJ2-1
cdr3_nt: TGTGCCAGCAGCCCTTCGACTAGCGTGACCTCCTACAATGAGCAGTTCTTC
cdr3_aa: CASSPSTSVTSYNEQFF

clone_size: .
v_call: TRBV7-9
d_call: .
j_call: TRBJ2-1
cdr3_nt: TGTGCCAGCAGCTCGGGACGGAGCTCCTACAATGAGCAGTTCTTC
cdr3_aa: CASSSGRSSYNEQFF

clone_size: .
v_call: TRBV11-2
d_call: .
j_call: TRBJ1-5
cdr3_nt: TGTGCCAGCAGCTTAGATTCCGGGGGGGCTCAGCCCCAGCATTTT
cdr3_aa: CASSLDSGGAQPQHF

clone_size: .
v_call: TRBV4-1
d_call: .
j_call: TRBJ2-3
cdr3_nt: TGCGCCAGCAGCCAAGAAAACAGGGCCCCAGATACGCAGTATTTT
cdr3_aa: CASSQENRAPDTQYF

clone_size: once
v_call: TRBV28
d_call: .
j_call: TRBJ1-5
cdr3_nt: TGTGCCAGCAGTTCGCAGGGGCGCAATCAGCCCCAGCATTTT
cdr3_aa: CASSSQGRNQPQHF

clone_size: .
v_call: TRBV9
d_call: TRBD1
j_call: TRBJ1-5
cdr3_nt: TGTGCCAGCAGTCCTACAGGGGGCTTAAGTCAGCCCCAGCATTTT
cdr3_aa: CASSPTGGLSQPQHF

clone_size: .
v_call: TRBV27
d_call: .
j_call: TRBJ1-3
cdr3_nt: TGTGCCAGCAGGACCACTTCTGGAAACACCATATATTTT
cdr3_aa: CASRTTSGNTIYF

clone_size: once
v_call: TRBV13
d_call: TRBD1
j_call: TRBJ2-7
cdr3_nt: TGTGCCAGCAGCCGACAGGGAAACGAGCAGTACTTC
cdr3_aa: CASSRQGNEQYF

clone_size: .
v_call: TRBV2
d_call: TRBD1
j_call: TRBJ1-1
cdr3_nt: TGTGCCGGCCGACAGGGCCCTGAAGCTTTCTTT
cdr3_aa: CAGRQGPEAFF

clone_size: .
v_call: TRBV5-8
d_call: TRBD2
j_call: TRBJ2-7
cdr3_nt: TGTGCCAGCAGCTTCCTCGGGAGGGCCTCTTCCTACGAGCAGTACTTC
cdr3_aa: CASSFLGRASSYEQYF

clone_size: .
v_call: TRBV7-8
d_call: TRBD1
j_call: TRBJ1-4
cdr3_nt: TGTGCCAGCAGCTTAGAGGGACAGGGGGAAGAGGGCTCGGATGAAAAACTGTTTTTT
cdr3_aa: CASSLEGQGEEGSDEKLFF

clone_size: .
v_call: TRBV5-1
d_call: .
j_call: TRBJ2-7
cdr3_nt: TGCGCCAGCAGCACCCGGGACCTCCACGAGCAGTACTTC
cdr3_aa: CASSTRDLHEQYF

clone_size: .
v_call: TRBV7-8
d_call: TRBD2
j_call: TRBJ2-3
cdr3_nt: TGTGCCAGCAGCTTCAGGGGGACCAGGGGGCGATCTAGCGGGAGAAGTGCAGATACGCAGTATTTT
cdr3_aa: CASSFRGTRGRSSGRSADTQYF

clone_size: .
v_call: TRBV27
d_call: TRBD2
j_call: TRBJ2-1
cdr3_nt: TGTGCCAGCAGTCCAAAGACTAGCGGGAGAAGTGAGCAGTTCTTC
cdr3_aa: CASSPKTSGRSEQFF

clone_size: .
v_call: TRBV30
d_call: .
j_call: TRBJ1-5
cdr3_nt: TGTGCCTGGAGTGGCGTCTGGGGCAATCAGCCCCAGCATTTT
cdr3_aa: CAWSGVWGNQPQHF

clone_size: .
v_call: TRBV9
d_call: .
j_call: TRBJ2-1
cdr3_nt: TGTGCCAGCAGCGTAGACGGGAGTGGCATCAATGAGCAGTTCTTC
cdr3_aa: CASSVDGSGINEQFF

clone_size: once
v_call: TRBV6-6
d_call: .
j_call: TRBJ2-7
cdr3_nt: TGTGCCAGCAGGGGGGTCGCCTACGAGCAGTACTTC
cdr3_aa: CASRGVAYEQYF

clone_size: .
v_call: TRBV2
d_call: TRBD1
j_call: TRBJ2-1
cdr3_nt: TGTGCCAGCCTACAGGGGACCTCCAATGAGCAGTTCTTC
cdr3_aa: CASLQGTSNEQFF

clone_size: .
v_call: TRBV25-1
d_call: TRBD1
j_call: TRBJ1-5
cdr3_nt: TGTGCCAGCTCGGACAGGGAAATGGATCAGCCCCAGCATTTT
cdr3_aa: CASSDREMDQPQHF

clone_size: .
v_call: TRBV4-1
d_call: TRBD1
j_call: TRBJ1-1
cdr3_nt: TGCGCCAGCAGCCAAGAGAATGAGGGGGCGCGCACTGAAGCTTTCTTT
cdr3_aa: CASSQENEGARTEAFF

clone_size: .
v_call: TRBV11-2
d_call: .
j_call: TRBJ2-2
cdr3_nt: TGTGCCAGCAGCTTATTGAGGGGGGGCACCGGGGAGCTGTTTTTT
cdr3_aa: CASSLLRGGTGELFF

clone_size: .
v_call: TRBV28
d_call: .
j_call: TRBJ1-1
cdr3_nt: TGTGCCAGCAGGCCCTTGGGACTCAAGAGCTCATACACTGAAGCTTTCTTT
cdr3_aa: CASRPLGLKSSYTEAFF

clone_size: .
v_call: TRBV19
d_call: TRBD2
j_call: TRBJ2-1
cdr3_nt: TGTGCCAGTAGTATAGCTACTAGCGGAGCCCTGAATGAGCAGTTCTTC
cdr3_aa: CASSIATSGALNEQFF

clone_size: .
v_call: TRBV30
d_call: .
j_call: TRBJ2-7
cdr3_nt: TGTGCCTGGAGTGTAGGTAGGACCACACTCGAACCATCCTACGAGCAGTACTTC
cdr3_aa: CAWSVGRTTLEPSYEQYF

clone_size: .
v_call: TRBV7-9
d_call: .
j_call: TRBJ2-7
cdr3_nt: TGTGCCAGCAGCCCCAGGGCCTCCTACGAGCAGTACTTC
cdr3_aa: CASSPRASYEQYF

clone_size: .
v_call: TRBV19
d_call: .
j_call: TRBJ2-1
cdr3_nt: TGTGCCAGTAGTATGCGGGGAGAGGGTGTGACCTACAATGAGCAGTTCTTC
cdr3_aa: CASSMRGEGVTYNEQFF

clone_size: .
v_call: TRBV13
d_call: TRBD1
j_call: TRBJ1-1
cdr3_nt: TGTGCCAGCAGCTTAGTCTCAGGGGGCGGCCTGCGAGCTTTCTTT
cdr3_aa: CASSLVSGGGLRAFF

clone_size: .
v_call: TRBV27
d_call: .
j_call: TRBJ1-2
cdr3_nt: TGTGCCAGCAGTTTATCCGGTTTCTATGGCTACACCTTC
cdr3_aa: CASSLSGFYGYTF

clone_size: once
v_call: TRBV28
d_call: .
j_call: TRBJ1-1
cdr3_nt: TGTGCCAGCACTCTCTCAACCCAAACTTTCTTT
cdr3_aa: CASTLSTQTFF

clone_size: .
v_call: TRBV19
d_call: .
j_call: TRBJ2-7
cdr3_nt: TGTGCCAGTTCCGAGACCAGCTCCTACGAGCAGTACTTC
cdr3_aa: CASSETSSYEQYF

clone_size: .
v_call: TRBV27
d_call: .
j_call: TRBJ2-1
cdr3_nt: TGTGCCAGCAGTTTATTTCGGAGCTCCTACAATGAGCAGTTCTTC
cdr3_aa: CASSLFRSSYNEQFF

clone_size: .
v_call: TRBV27
d_call: TRBD1
j_call: TRBJ1-6
cdr3_nt: TGTGCCAGCAGTTGGGACAGGGGTAATTCACCCCTCCACTTT
cdr3_aa: CASSWDRGNSPLHF

clone_size: .
v_call: TRBV19
d_call: .
j_call: TRBJ2-6
cdr3_nt: TGTGCCAGTAGTATAATAGTGCTTTCTGGGGCCAACGTCCTGACTTTC
cdr3_aa: CASSIIVLSGANVLTF

clone_size: .
v_call: TRBV27
d_call: TRBD2
j_call: TRBJ2-7
cdr3_nt: TGTGCCAGCAGTTCCCGACTAGCTTACGAGCAGTACTTC
cdr3_aa: CASSSRLAYEQYF

clone_size: .
v_call: TRBV28
d_call: .
j_call: TRBJ2-7
cdr3_nt: TGTGCCAGCAGTTTCCTGCAGGGGGGATACGAGCAGTACTTC
cdr3_aa: CASSFLQGGYEQYF

clone_size: few
v_call: TRBV30
d_call: TRBD1
j_call: TRBJ2-7
cdr3_nt: TGTGCCTTTAGGACAGGGGGCTACGAGCAGTACTTC
cdr3_aa: CAFRTGGYEQYF

clone_size: .
v_call: TRBV28
d_call: TRBD2
j_call: TRBJ2-7
cdr3_nt: TGTGCCAGCAGGCTAGCGGCATCGTACGAGCAGTACTTC
cdr3_aa: CASRLAASYEQYF

clone_size: .
v_call: TRBV19
d_call: .
j_call: TRBJ1-1
cdr3_nt: TGTGCCAGTAACCCCCCCCGGGCGAAGGGGGAGACGGTGGACACTGAAGCTTTCTTT
cdr3_aa: CASNPPRAKGETVDTEAFF

clone_size: .
v_call: TRBV11-1
d_call: TRBD2
j_call: TRBJ2-1
cdr3_nt: TGTGCCAGCAGCTTAGAGGTGGGACTAGCGGGAGCCCCCTACAATGAGCAGTTCTTC
cdr3_aa: CASSLEVGLAGAPYNEQFF

clone_size: .
v_call: TRBV9
d_call: .
j_call: TRBJ1-2
cdr3_nt: TGTGCCAGCAGCGCGGGGACCGCCGGGGAAATTACGGGTTACACCTTC
cdr3_aa: CASSAGTAGEITGYTF

clone_size: .
v_call: TRBV5-1
d_call: .
j_call: TRBJ2-5
cdr3_nt: TGCGCCAGCAGCGAGAACAGATTAAGGACGCTCCAAGAGACCCAGTACTTC
cdr3_aa: CASSENRLRTLQETQYF

clone_size: once
v_call: TRBV27
d_call: .
j_call: TRBJ1-1
cdr3_nt: TGTGCCAGCAGTCTTGGGATGAACACTGAAGCTTTCTTT
cdr3_aa: CASSLGMNTEAFF